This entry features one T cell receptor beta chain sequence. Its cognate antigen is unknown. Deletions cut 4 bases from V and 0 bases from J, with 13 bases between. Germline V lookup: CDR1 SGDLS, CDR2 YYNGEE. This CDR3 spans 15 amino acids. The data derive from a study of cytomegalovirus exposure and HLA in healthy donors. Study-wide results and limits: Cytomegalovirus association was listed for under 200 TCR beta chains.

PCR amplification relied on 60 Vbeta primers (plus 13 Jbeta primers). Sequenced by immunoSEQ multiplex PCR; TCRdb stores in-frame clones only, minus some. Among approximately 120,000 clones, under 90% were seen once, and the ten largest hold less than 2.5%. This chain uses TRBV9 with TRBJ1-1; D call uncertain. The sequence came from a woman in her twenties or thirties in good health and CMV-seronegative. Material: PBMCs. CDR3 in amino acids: CASSTELRMNTEAFF. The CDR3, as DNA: TGTGCCAGCAGCACCGAACTTCGAATGAACACTGAAGCTTTCTTT.